This T cell receptor beta chain was found in a study of neurological immune-mediated disorders. Broader study findings: Levels of TCR clonal expansion peaked in HTLV-1-associated myelopathy and reached their lowest in multiple sclerosis, under those of healthy controls.

The CDR3 is 16 amino acids. In germline, CDR1 is SEHNR, CDR2 FQNEAQ (reference sequence). Trimming removed 4 bases at V and 4 bases at J, with 18 bases between. This clonotype occurred a few times. The antigen is not known. MiXCR was run by TCRdb on the 5' RACE reads, yielding one entry per CDR3 protein. The repertoire holds 65,000 to 90,000 distinct CDR3 sequences, with approximately 3.3% as singletons. The sequenced sample was PBMCs. This clonotype was obtained from a woman between 50 and 59 years old with multiple sclerosis. The chain employs TRBV7-9 and TRBJ2-3; D perhaps matches TRBD2 (6 bases). The CDR3 region is CASSSGRLAMSDTQYF. The DNA for the CDR3 is TGTGCCAGCAGCTCCGGCCGGCTAGCGATGTCAGATACGCAGTATTTT. The whole variable domain, filled in from reference TRBV7-9 and TRBJ2-3, reads DTGVSQNPRHKITKRGQNVTFRCDPISEHNRLYWYRQTLGQGPEFLTYFQNEAQLEKSRLLSDRFSAERPKGSFSTLEIQRTEQGDSAMYLCASSSGRLAMSDTQYFGPGTRLTVL.